This TCR beta chain was identified during a study of blood T cells in healthy people across ages. Primed by a sample-barcoded 5' primer and a J-beta primer mix, a second PCR proceeded for about 6 to 11 cycles. TCRdb recomputed calls from the 5' RACE reads with MiXCR, one row per CDR3 protein. Of under 1,100,000 distinct CDR3 sequences listed, roughly 24% are singletons. The CDR3 totals 15 residues. Germline V gives CDR1 PRHDT, CDR2 FYEKMQ (reference sequence). V dropped 2 bases and J dropped 3 bases, with 13 bases sitting between them. The same data also went into a second study, on T cells of mothers and their children.

This clonotype originated in a girl aged 2 to 9 in good health. V and J are TRBV13 and TRBJ2-5; D not certain. Material for sequencing was blood. For the CDR3, the DNA is TGTGCCAGCAGCTTAAATGGAGAACGGGAAGAGACCCAGTACTTC. Amino acid sequence: CASSLNGEREETQYF.